One and the same sample provided the 6 T cell receptor beta chains below, sequenced in a study of blood T cell repertoires in COVID-19. Profiling relied on immunoSEQ multiplex PCR, and the TCRdb table lists in-frame clones only, not all of them. The table lists 150,000 or so clones, roughly nine tenths of them singletons. Source material: peripheral blood. The receptors originated from a man aged 60 to 75 with active or convalescent COVID-19.

CDR3 protein: CASRQTTVSNEKLFF. For the CDR3, the DNA is TGTGCCAGCAGACAGACCACCGTTTCTAATGAAAAACTGTTTTTT. V gene TRBV16 combines with J gene TRBJ1-4; D is unresolved. This CDR3 has 15 residues. CDR1 is KGHSY and CDR2 is FQNENV in the germline V gene. Trimming pared 6 bases from V and 3 bases from J, leaving 14 bases between.

V is TRBV7-2 and J is TRBJ1-1; 9 positions agree with TRBD1. The junction had 6 bases not matched to a gene; V was cut back by 5 bases and J by 5 bases. CDR3 length equals 14 residues. The germline V gene has CDR1 SGHTA and CDR2 FQGNSA. CDR3 nucleotides: TGTGCCAGCAGCCCCGGGACAGGGAAGACTGAAGCTTTCTTT. This gives the protein CASSPGTGKTEAFF.

The table lists this clone with a few counts. V is TRBV5-1 and J is TRBJ2-7; 8 bases agree with TRBD1. CDR1 is SGHRS and CDR2 is YFSETQ in the germline V gene. This CDR3 region has 14 residues. The V gene end was trimmed by 1 base and the J gene end by 3 bases; junction bases not matched to a gene: 3. The CDR3 sequence: CASSLLGQGYEQYF. The CDR3 coding sequence is TGCGCCAGCAGCTTGTTAGGACAGGGCTACGAGCAGTACTTC.

The chain is built from TRBV9 and TRBJ1-1; D is ambiguous. The germline V gene encodes CDR1 SGDLS and CDR2 YYNGEE. CDR3 length: 13 amino acids. Trimming left V 0 bases short and J 2 bases short, with 5 bases between. The CDR3 loop is CASSVGSNTEAFF. The CDR3 nucleotides read TGTGCCAGCAGCGTAGGTTCTAACACTGAAGCTTTCTTT.

The V gene is TRBV6-5, the J gene TRBJ1-4; no definite D call. The CDR3 spans 15 residues. The V end was cut by 7 bases, the J end by 0 bases, with 12 bases between. Germline-derived CDR1 and CDR2 are MNHEY and SVGAGI. The CDR3: CASTRIYATNEKLFF. CDR3 DNA: TGTGCCAGCACCCGAATCTATGCAACTAATGAAAAACTGTTTTTT.

This chain joins TRBV15 and TRBJ2-5; 8 nucleotides align to TRBD1. Germline loops: CDR1 LNHNV, CDR2 YYDKDF (reference sequence). V shed 5 bases and J 6 bases; nucleotides not matched to a gene: 17. This CDR3 spans 17 amino acids. This chain's CDR3 is CATSLGQGKLEGKTQYF. CDR3 nucleotides: TGTGCCACCAGCCTTGGACAGGGAAAGCTTGAGGGGAAGACCCAGTACTTC.